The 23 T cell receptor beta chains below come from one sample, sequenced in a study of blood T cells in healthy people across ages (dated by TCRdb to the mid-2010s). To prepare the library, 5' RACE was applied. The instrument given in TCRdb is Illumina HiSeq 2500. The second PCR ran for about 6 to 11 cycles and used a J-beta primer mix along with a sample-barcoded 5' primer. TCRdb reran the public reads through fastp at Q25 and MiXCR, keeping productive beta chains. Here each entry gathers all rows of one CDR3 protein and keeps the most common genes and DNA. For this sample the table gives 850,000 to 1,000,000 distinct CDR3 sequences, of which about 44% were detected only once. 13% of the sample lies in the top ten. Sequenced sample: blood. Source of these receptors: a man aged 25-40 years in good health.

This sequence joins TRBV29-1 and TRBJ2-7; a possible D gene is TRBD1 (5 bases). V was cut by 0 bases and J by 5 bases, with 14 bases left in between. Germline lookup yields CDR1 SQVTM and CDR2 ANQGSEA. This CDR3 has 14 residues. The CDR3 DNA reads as TGCAGCGTTGAAGAGCGACAGAACACCCACGAGCAGTACTTC. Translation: CSVEERQNTHEQYF.

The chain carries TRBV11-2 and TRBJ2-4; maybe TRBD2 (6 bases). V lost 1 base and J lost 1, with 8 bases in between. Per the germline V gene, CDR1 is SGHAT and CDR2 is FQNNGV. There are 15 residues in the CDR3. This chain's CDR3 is CASSLASGAKNIQYF. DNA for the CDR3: TGTGCCAGCAGCTTAGCAAGCGGGGCCAAAAACATTCAGTACTTC.

This chain's CDR3 is CASSFTLTNTEAFF. DNA for the CDR3: TGTGCCAGCAGTTTCACACTGACAAACACTGAAGCTTTCTTT. This sequence joins TRBV2 and TRBJ1-1; D is uncertain. The CDR3 covers 14 residues. Deletions cut 5 bases from V and 2 bases from J, with 12 bases between. Germline loops: CDR1 SNHLY, CDR2 FYNNEI. Supplemented by reference TRBV2 and TRBJ1-1, the full variable domain reads EPEVTQTPSHQVTQMGQEVILRCVPISNHLYFYWYRQILGQKVEFLVSFYNNEISEKSEIFDDQFSVERPDGSNFTLKIRSTKLEDSAMYFCASSFTLTNTEAFFGQGTRLTVV.

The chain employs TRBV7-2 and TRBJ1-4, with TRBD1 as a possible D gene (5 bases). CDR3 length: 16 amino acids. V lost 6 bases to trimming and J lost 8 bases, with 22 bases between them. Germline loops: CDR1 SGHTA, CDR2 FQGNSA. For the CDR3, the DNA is TGTGCCAGCAGTTCCGGAGGGGCCAGGATCCCGGAAAAACTGTTTTTT. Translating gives CASSSGGARIPEKLFF. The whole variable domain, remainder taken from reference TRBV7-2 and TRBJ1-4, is GAGVSQSPSNKVTEKGKDVELRCDPISGHTALYWYRQSLGQGLEFLIYFQGNSAPDKSGLPSDRFSAERTGGSVSTLTIQRTQQEDSAVYLCASSSGGARIPEKLFFGSGTQLSVL.

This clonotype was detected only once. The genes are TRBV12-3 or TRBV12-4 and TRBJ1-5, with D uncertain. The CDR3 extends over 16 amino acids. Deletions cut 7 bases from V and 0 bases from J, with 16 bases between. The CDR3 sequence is CASNLRGRDSNQPQHF. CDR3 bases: TGTGCCAGCAACCTGAGAGGTAGGGATAGCAATCAGCCCCAGCATTTT.

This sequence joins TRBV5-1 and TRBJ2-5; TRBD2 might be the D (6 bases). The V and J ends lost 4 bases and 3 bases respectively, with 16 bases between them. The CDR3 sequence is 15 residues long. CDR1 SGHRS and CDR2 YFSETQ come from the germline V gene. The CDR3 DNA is TGCGCCAGCAGCCCGAATAGCGGATCTAAAGAGACCCAGTACTTC. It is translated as CASSPNSGSKETQYF.

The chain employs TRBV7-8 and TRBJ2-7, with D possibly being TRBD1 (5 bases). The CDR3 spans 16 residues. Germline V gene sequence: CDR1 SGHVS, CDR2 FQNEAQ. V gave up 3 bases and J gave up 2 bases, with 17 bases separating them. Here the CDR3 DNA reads TGTGCCAGCAGCTTGGTGAGTGGGGCATCTACCTACGAGCAGTACTTC. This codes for CASSLVSGASTYEQYF.

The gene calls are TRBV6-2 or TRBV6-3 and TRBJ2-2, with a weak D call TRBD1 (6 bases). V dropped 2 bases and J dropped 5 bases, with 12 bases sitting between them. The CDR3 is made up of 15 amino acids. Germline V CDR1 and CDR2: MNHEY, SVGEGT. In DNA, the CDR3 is TGTGCCAGCAGTTACAGAGGAAGGGGGACCGGGGAGCTGTTTTTT. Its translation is CASSYRGRGTGELFF.

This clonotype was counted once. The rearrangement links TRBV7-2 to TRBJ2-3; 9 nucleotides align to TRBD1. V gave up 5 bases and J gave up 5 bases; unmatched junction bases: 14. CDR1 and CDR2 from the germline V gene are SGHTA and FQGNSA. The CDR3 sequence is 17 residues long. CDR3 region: CASSPTSTGGGRDTQYF. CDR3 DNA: TGTGCCAGCAGCCCTACTTCGACAGGGGGGGGAAGAGATACGCAGTATTTT.

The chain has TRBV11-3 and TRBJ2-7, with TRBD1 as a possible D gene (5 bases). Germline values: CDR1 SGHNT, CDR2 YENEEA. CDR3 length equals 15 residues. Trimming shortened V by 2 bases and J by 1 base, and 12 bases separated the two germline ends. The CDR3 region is CASSLKWGGSYEQYF. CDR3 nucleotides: TGTGCCAGCAGCTTAAAGTGGGGCGGTTCCTACGAGCAGTACTTC.

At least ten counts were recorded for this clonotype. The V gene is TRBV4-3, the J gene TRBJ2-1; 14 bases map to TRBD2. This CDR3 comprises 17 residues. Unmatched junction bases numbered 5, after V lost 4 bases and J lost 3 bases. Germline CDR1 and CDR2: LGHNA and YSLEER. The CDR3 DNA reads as TGCGCCAGCAGCCCTCGGACTAGCGGGGGGATCTACAATGAGCAGTTCTTC. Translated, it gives CASSPRTSGGIYNEQFF.

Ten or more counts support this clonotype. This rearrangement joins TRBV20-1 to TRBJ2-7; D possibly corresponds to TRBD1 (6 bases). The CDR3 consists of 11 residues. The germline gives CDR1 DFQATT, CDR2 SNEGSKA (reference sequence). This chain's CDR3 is CSATGSYEQYF. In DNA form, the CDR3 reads TGCAGCGCGACAGGATCCTACGAGCAGTACTTC.

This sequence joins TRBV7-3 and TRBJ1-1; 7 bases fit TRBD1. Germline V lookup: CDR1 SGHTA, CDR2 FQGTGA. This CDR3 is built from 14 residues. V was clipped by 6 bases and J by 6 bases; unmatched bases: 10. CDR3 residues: CASSYRGGRAEAFF. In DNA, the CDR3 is TGTGCCAGCAGTTACAGGGGCGGTCGGGCTGAAGCTTTCTTT. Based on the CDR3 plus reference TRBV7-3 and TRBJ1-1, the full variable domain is GAGVSQTPSNKVTEKGKYVELRCDPISGHTALYWYRQSLGQGPEFLIYFQGTGAADDSGLPNDRFFAVRPEGSVSTLKIQRTERGDSAVYLCASSYRGGRAEAFFGQGTRLTVV.

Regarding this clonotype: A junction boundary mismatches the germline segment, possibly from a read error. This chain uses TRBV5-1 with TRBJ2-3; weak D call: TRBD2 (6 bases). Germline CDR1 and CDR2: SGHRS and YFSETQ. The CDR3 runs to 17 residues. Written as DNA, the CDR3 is TGCGCCAGCAGCTTGGCCCACTGGCGGGGTAGCACAGATACACAGTATTTT. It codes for CASSLAHWRGSTDTQYF.

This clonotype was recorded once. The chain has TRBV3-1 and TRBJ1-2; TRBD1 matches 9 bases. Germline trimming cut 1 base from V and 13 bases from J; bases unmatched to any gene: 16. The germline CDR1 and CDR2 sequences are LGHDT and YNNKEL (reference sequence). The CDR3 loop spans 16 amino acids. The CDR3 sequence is CASSQVASGQGKVSTF. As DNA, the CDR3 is TGTGCCAGCAGCCAAGTGGCGTCGGGACAGGGCAAAGTCTCCACCTTC.

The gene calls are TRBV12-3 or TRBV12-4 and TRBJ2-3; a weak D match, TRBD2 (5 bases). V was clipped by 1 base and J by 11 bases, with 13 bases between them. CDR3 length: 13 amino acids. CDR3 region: CASSLGTEEEQYF. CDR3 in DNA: TGTGCCAGCAGTTTAGGGACGGAGGAGGAGCAGTATTTT.

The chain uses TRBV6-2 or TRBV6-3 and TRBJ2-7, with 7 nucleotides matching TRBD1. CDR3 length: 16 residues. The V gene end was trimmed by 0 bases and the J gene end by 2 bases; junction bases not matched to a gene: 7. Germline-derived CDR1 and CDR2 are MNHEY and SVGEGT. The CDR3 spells CASSYSVGDSAYEQYF. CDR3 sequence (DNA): TGTGCCAGCAGTTACTCGGTCGGGGACAGCGCCTACGAGCAGTACTTC.

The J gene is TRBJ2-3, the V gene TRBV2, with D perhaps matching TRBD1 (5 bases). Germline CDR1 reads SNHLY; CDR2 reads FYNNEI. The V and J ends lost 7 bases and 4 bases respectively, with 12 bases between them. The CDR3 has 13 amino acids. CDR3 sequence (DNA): TGTGCCAGCATGGGGCTGTCCCCAGATACGCAGTATTTT. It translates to CASMGLSPDTQYF.

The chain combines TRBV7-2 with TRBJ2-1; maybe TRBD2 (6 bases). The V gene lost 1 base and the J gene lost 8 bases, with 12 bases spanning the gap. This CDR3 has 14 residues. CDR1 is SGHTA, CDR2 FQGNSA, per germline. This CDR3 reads CASSLGRVVDEQFF. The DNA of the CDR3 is TGTGCCAGCAGCTTAGGGAGGGTAGTCGATGAGCAGTTCTTC.

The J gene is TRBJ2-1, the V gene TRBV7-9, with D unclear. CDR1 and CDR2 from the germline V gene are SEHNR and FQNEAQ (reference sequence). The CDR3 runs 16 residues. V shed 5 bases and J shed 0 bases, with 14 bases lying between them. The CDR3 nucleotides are TGTGCCAGCAGCCCCCAGTCGGTATTCTCCTACAATGAGCAGTTCTTC. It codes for CASSPQSVFSYNEQFF.

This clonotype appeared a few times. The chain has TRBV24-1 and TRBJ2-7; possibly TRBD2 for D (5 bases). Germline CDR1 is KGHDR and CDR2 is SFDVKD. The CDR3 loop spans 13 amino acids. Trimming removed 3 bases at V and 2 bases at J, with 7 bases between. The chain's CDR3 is CATSDPGTYEQYF. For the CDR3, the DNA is TGTGCCACCAGTGATCCGGGGACCTACGAGCAGTACTTC.

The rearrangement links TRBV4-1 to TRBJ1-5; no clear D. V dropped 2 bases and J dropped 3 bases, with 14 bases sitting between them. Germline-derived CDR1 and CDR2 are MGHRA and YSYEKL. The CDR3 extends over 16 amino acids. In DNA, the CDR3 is TGCGCCAGCAGCCAACCGCGGGAGGGATACAATCAGCCCCAGCATTTT. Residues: CASSQPREGYNQPQHF.

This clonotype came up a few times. CDR3 amino acids: CASSQLGGQGPYEQYF. The CDR3 region has the DNA TGTGCCAGCAGCCAACTCGGGGGACAGGGTCCCTACGAGCAGTACTTC. The chain links TRBV3-1 to TRBJ2-7; TRBD1 agrees at 9 bases. V lost 2 bases, J lost 2 bases, and 7 bases stayed unmatched. Germline V gene sequence: CDR1 LGHDT, CDR2 YNNKEL (reference sequence). This CDR3 spans 16 amino acids.